This TCR beta chain was identified during a study of glioma-infiltrating T cells. Ten or more counts support this clonotype. Amplification of TCR alpha and beta CDR3 regions from RNA used iRepertoire nested multiplex PCR. In TCRdb, the multiplex PCR reads were re-called with MiXCR into one record per CDR3 protein. The sample lists more than 85,000 distinct CDR3 sequences; 25% to 30% were seen once. V was clipped by 4 bases and J by 0 bases; unmatched bases: 2. Looked up from germline, CDR1 is SNHLY and CDR2 is FYNNEI. The CDR3 length is 16 residues. The rearrangement joins TRBV2 to TRBJ2-1; TRBD2 aligns across 11 bases. The specimen sequenced was glioma tissue, nonneoplastic brain tissue, or PBMCs (not recorded which). The receptor's source is a human donor with low-grade glioma or glioblastoma, undergoing nonglioma brain surgery, or in good health (not recorded which). The CDR3 protein is CASSGSGGASYNEQFF. DNA of the CDR3: TGTGCCAGCAGTGGTAGCGGGGGGGCCTCCTACAATGAGCAGTTCTTC.